What follows describes a single T cell receptor (beta chain). Germline V gives CDR1 DFQATT, CDR2 SNEGSKA (reference sequence). Trimming shortened V by 5 bases and J by 9 bases, and 14 bases separated the two germline ends. The CDR3 is 12 amino acids. Donors were systemically healthy Caucasian individuals from Russia aged roughly 6 to 90 years. Extractions gave at least 5.5 micrograms of total RNA per sample. Primed by a sample-barcoded 5' primer and a J-beta primer mix, a second PCR proceeded for about 7 to 12 cycles. TCRdb re-derived calls from the 5' RACE reads in MiXCR, one entry per CDR3 protein. The table includes roughly 1 million distinct CDR3 sequences, 20% to 25% detected once. The data stem from a study of blood T cells in healthy people across ages. These same data were also listed under a study on T cells of mothers and their children. That work contributes: The entire RNA extract went into cDNA synthesis at 1.5 ug per 15 ul. Each child gave 2.5 million to 3.5 million TCR beta CDR3 reads (each mother, over 8.5 million).

Sequenced: blood. V and J are TRBV20-1 and TRBJ2-1; D may match TRBD1 or TRBD2 (5 bases each). The receptor was derived from a girl aged 2-10 years in good health. CDR3 amino acids: CSALVGGAEQFF. CDR3 sequence (DNA): TGCAGTGCTTTGGTTGGGGGAGCTGAGCAGTTCTTC.